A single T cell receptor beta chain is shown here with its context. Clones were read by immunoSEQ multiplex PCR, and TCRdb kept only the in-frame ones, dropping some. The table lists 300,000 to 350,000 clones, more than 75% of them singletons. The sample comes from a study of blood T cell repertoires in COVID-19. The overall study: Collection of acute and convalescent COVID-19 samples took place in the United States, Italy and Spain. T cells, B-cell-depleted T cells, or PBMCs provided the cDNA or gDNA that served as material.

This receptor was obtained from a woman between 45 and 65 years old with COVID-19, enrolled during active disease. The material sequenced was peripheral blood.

CDR3 protein: CASSQDGGELTDTQYF. CDR3 nucleotides: TGTGCCAGCAGCCAAGATGGCGGGGAACTCACAGATACGCAGTATTTT. The chain has TRBV4-2 and TRBJ2-3, with a tentative D call TRBD2 (6 bases). The germline V gene encodes CDR1 LGHNA and CDR2 YNFKEQ. CDR3 size: 16 residues. V was trimmed by 0 bases and J by 2 bases, leaving 12 bases between them.